Below are 23 T cell receptor beta chains sequenced from a single sample in a study of blood T cell repertoires in COVID-19. The assay was immunoSEQ multiplex PCR, and TCRdb's table has in-frame clones only and misses some. This table holds about 140,000 clones, 65% to 85% found once. Sequencing was performed on peripheral blood. The source of these receptors is a woman aged 55-70 years with acute or convalescent COVID-19.

CDR3 sequence: CASSLRLDSYEQYF. CDR3 bases: TGTGCCAGCAGCCTACGACTCGACAGCTACGAGCAGTACTTC. The chain links TRBV7-2 to TRBJ2-7, with D maybe TRBD1 (5 bases). This CDR3 spans 14 amino acids. Trimming cost V 5 bases and J 3 bases, with 14 bases left between them. Germline-derived CDR1 and CDR2 are SGHTA and FQGNSA.

This chain links TRBV28 with TRBJ1-5; D not certain. Germline V CDR1 and CDR2: MDHEN, SYDVKM. V was shortened by 4 bases and J by 6 bases, with 7 bases between the two germline ends. The CDR3 is made up of 12 amino acids. The CDR3, as DNA: TGTGCCAGCAGTTCGGGTTTTCAGCCCCAGCATTTT. Amino acid sequence: CASSSGFQPQHF.

The chain joins TRBV6-6 to TRBJ2-1, with a tentative D call TRBD2 (5 bases). CDR1 MNHNY and CDR2 SVGAGI come from the germline V gene (reference sequence). The V gene lost 7 bases and the J gene lost 5 bases, with 18 bases spanning the gap. This CDR3 contains 15 residues. The CDR3 DNA reads TGTGCCAGCACCCCTCCGGGATTCGCCAACAATGAGCAGTTCTTC. Translation gives CASTPPGFANNEQFF.

The chain uses TRBV24-1 and TRBJ2-1; D is perhaps TRBD2 (6 bases). Between the trimmed V and J ends, which lost 3 bases and 4 bases, there was a span of 15 bases. The germline V gene encodes CDR1 KGHDR and CDR2 SFDVKD. The CDR3 sequence is 16 residues long. The CDR3 is CATSDPTGVQYNEQFF. Written as DNA, the CDR3 is TGTGCCACCAGTGATCCTACGGGAGTCCAATACAATGAGCAGTTCTTC.

The gene calls are TRBV11-3 and TRBJ1-1; D uncertain. This CDR3 comprises 14 residues. With 5 bases removed from V and 1 base from J, the gap between germline ends came to 11 bases. From germline, CDR1 is SGHNT and CDR2 YENEEA. The CDR3 loop is CASSPGLGNTEAFF. Here the CDR3 DNA reads TGTGCCAGCAGCCCAGGTTTGGGGAACACTGAAGCTTTCTTT. Based on the CDR3 plus reference TRBV11-3 and TRBJ1-1, the full variable domain is EAGVVQSPRYKIIEKKQPVAFWCNPISGHNTLYWYLQNLGQGPELLIRYENEEAVDDSQLPKDRFSAERLKGVDSTLKIQPAELGDSAVYLCASSPGLGNTEAFFGQGTRLTVV.

This clone has a single count. The chain carries TRBV28 and TRBJ1-2; 7 positions match TRBD1. Germline V gene sequence: CDR1 MDHEN, CDR2 SYDVKM. V was clipped by 10 bases and J by 0 bases; unmatched bases: 5. The CDR3 contains 13 residues. The CDR3 is CATRGGANYGYTF. DNA for the CDR3: TGTGCCACCAGGGGGGGGGCTAACTATGGCTACACCTTC.

The genes are TRBV18 and TRBJ1-1; 7 nucleotides align to TRBD1. The V gene end was trimmed by 5 bases and the J gene end by 1 base; junction bases not matched to a gene: 4. The CDR3 covers 14 residues. Germline V gene sequence: CDR1 KGHSH, CDR2 LQKENI. The CDR3 loop is CASSETGKNTEAFF. As DNA, the CDR3 is TGTGCCAGCTCAGAGACAGGGAAGAACACTGAAGCTTTCTTT.

This clone appeared a few times. The V gene is TRBV7-2, the J gene TRBJ1-3; tentative D call: TRBD1 (5 bases). The germline CDR1 and CDR2 sequences are SGHTA and FQGNSA. The CDR3 has 14 amino acids. Trimming took off 5 bases at V and 6 bases at J, with 14 bases between the two ends. CDR3 sequence (DNA): TGTGCCAGCAGCCCGGGGGGGTCCCAAAACACCATATATTTT. Its protein is CASSPGGSQNTIYF.

The rearrangement links TRBV5-1 to TRBJ1-3; no reliable D call. CDR3 length: 18 residues. V was trimmed by 1 base and J by 2 bases, leaving 19 bases between them. Germline V gives CDR1 SGHRS, CDR2 YFSETQ. The CDR3 reads CASSLSSPPPAPGNTIYF. The DNA of the CDR3 is TGCGCCAGCAGCTTGTCCAGTCCACCACCAGCGCCTGGAAACACCATATATTTT.

The chain combines TRBV9 with TRBJ1-1, with 8 bases matching TRBD1. V gave up 1 base and J gave up 0 bases; unmatched junction bases: 8. Germline CDR1 reads SGDLS; CDR2 reads YYNGEE. This CDR3 is 17 amino acids long. Written as DNA, the CDR3 is TGTGCCAGCAGCGTACGAGACAGGGGTAGGATGAACACTGAAGCTTTCTTT. It is translated as CASSVRDRGRMNTEAFF.

The chain couples TRBV27 to TRBJ2-5, with TRBD1 matching 9 bases. Trimming removed 2 bases from V and 5 bases from J; junction bases left unmatched: 12. This CDR3 spans 17 amino acids. Germline CDR1 reads MNHEY; CDR2 reads SMNVEV (reference sequence). As DNA, the CDR3 is TGTGCCAGCAGTTTAGCCGGGACAGGGAGCCAAAGGGAGACCCAGTACTTC. It encodes CASSLAGTGSQRETQYF.

The chain recombines TRBV27 with TRBJ1-5; TRBD1 matches at 8 bases. The CDR3 length is 15 residues. Germline V gene sequence: CDR1 MNHEY, CDR2 SMNVEV (reference sequence). Germline trimming cut 3 bases from V and 2 bases from J; bases unmatched to any gene: 3. CDR3 in DNA: TGTGCCAGCAGTTTCGTACAGGGGGGCAATCAGCCCCAGCATTTT. It codes for CASSFVQGGNQPQHF.

The rearrangement links TRBV7-6 to TRBJ2-5; 7 positions match TRBD1. The CDR3 has 17 residues. V lost 4 bases, J lost 5 bases, and 16 bases stayed unmatched. CDR1 is SGHVS and CDR2 is FNYEAQ in the germline V gene. The CDR3 spells CASSSLTGQPPGETQYF. The DNA for the CDR3 is TGTGCCAGCAGCTCCCTCACGGGACAGCCTCCGGGGGAGACCCAGTACTTC.

The chain links TRBV29-1 to TRBJ2-1; a weak D match, TRBD1 (6 bases). This CDR3 is built from 13 residues. Germline-derived CDR1 and CDR2 are SQVTM and ANQGSEA. Between the trimmed V and J ends, which lost 8 bases and 2 bases, there was a span of 13 bases. The CDR3 coding sequence is TGCAGCCCGCGTCACAGGGCCTACAATGAGCAGTTCTTC. This translates into CSPRHRAYNEQFF.

The J gene is TRBJ1-2, the V gene TRBV25-1; the D gene is possibly TRBD1 (6 bases). Between the trimmed V and J ends, which lost 2 bases and 5 bases, there was a span of 12 bases. Per the germline V gene, CDR1 is MGHDK and CDR2 is SYGVNS. The CDR3 is made up of 14 amino acids. CDR3 residues: CASSEGTFLYGYTF. The CDR3 DNA is TGTGCCAGCAGTGAAGGGACATTCCTTTATGGCTACACCTTC.

The gene calls are TRBV24-1 and TRBJ1-4; TRBD1 matches at 10 bases. This CDR3 is built from 15 residues. Germline lookup yields CDR1 KGHDR and CDR2 SFDVKD. J was trimmed by 7 bases and V by 4 bases; bases with no gene match: 5. The DNA for the CDR3 is TGTGCCACCAGTGAGCCGACAGGGGGCAGTGAAAAACTGTTTTTT. Translated: CATSEPTGGSEKLFF.

The gene calls are TRBV28 and TRBJ2-3, with a tentative D call TRBD2 (6 bases). The CDR3 has 16 residues. Trimming removed 5 bases at V and 3 bases at J, with 18 bases between. The germline gives CDR1 MDHEN, CDR2 SYDVKM. CDR3 loop: CASSPTLVAVTDTQYF. DNA of the CDR3: TGTGCCAGCAGTCCAACTCTGGTAGCGGTAACAGATACGCAGTATTTT.

The chain carries TRBV11-2 and TRBJ2-7, with D possibly being TRBD2 (5 bases). Trimming removed 3 bases at V and 3 bases at J, with 12 bases between. Per the germline V gene, CDR1 is SGHAT and CDR2 is FQNNGV. The CDR3 totals 14 residues. DNA for the CDR3: TGTGCCAGCAGCTTTACTAGTCGGGACTACGAGCAGTACTTC. Translation: CASSFTSRDYEQYF. The variable domain in full, completed from reference TRBV11-2 and TRBJ2-7, reads EAGVAQSPRYKIIEKRQSVAFWCNPISGHATLYWYQQILGQGPKLLIQFQNNGVVDDSQLPKDRFSAERLKGVDSTLKIQPAKLEDSAVYLCASSFTSRDYEQYFGPGTRLTVT.

This clone is a singleton in its sample. The chain recombines TRBV15 with TRBJ1-1; D call uncertain. In germline, CDR1 is LNHNV, CDR2 YYDKDF (reference sequence). The CDR3 length is 13 residues. Trimming cost V 1 base and J 0 bases, with 3 bases left between them. The CDR3 DNA is TGTGCCACCAGCAGAGCCGTGAACACTGAAGCTTTCTTT. This encodes CATSRAVNTEAFF.

The gene calls are TRBV29-1 and TRBJ1-1, with TRBD1 as a possible D gene (6 bases). The V end lost 4 bases, the J end lost 11 bases, and 14 bases lay between the germline ends. Per the germline V gene, CDR1 is SQVTM and CDR2 is ANQGSEA. The CDR3 is made up of 11 amino acids. CDR3 in DNA: TGCAGCGTTGTTCAGGGGCGGAGGGCTTTCTTT. Translating gives CSVVQGRRAFF. The whole variable domain, filled in from reference TRBV29-1 and TRBJ1-1, reads SAVISQKPSRDICQRGTSLTIQCQVDSQVTMMFWYRQQPGQSLTLIATANQGSEATYESGFVIDKFPISRPNLTFSTLTVSNMSPEDSSIYLCSVVQGRRAFFGQGTRLTVV.

The gene calls are TRBV5-1 and TRBJ1-1, with a possible D match to TRBD1 (6 bases). The CDR3 is made up of 14 amino acids. The germline gives CDR1 SGHRS, CDR2 YFSETQ. V was pared by 5 bases and J by 9 bases, with 20 bases between. CDR3 in amino acids: CASRPTGLPSKAFF. The CDR3 nucleotides read TGCGCCAGCAGGCCCACAGGGTTACCCTCCAAAGCTTTCTTT. Using reference TRBV5-1 and TRBJ1-1 for the parts outside the CDR3, the full variable domain is KAGVTQTPRYLIKTRGQQVTLSCSPISGHRSVSWYQQTPGQGLQFLFEYFSETQRNKGNFPGRFSGRQFSNSRSEMNVSTLELGDSALYLCASRPTGLPSKAFFGQGTRLTVV.

This clone was seen only once. This chain uses TRBV10-3 with TRBJ2-1, with 7 bases lining up with TRBD2. Trimming took 5 bases from V and 0 from J; bases not matched to a gene: 4. The CDR3 is made up of 15 amino acids. Per the germline V gene, CDR1 is ENHRY and CDR2 is SYGVKD. The CDR3 protein is CAISSTSPSYNEQFF. The CDR3 region has the DNA TGTGCCATCAGTTCGACTAGCCCCTCCTACAATGAGCAGTTCTTC.

This clone was found a few times. The chain carries TRBV6-6 and TRBJ2-5; 10 positions agree with TRBD2. The V gene's germline CDR1 is MNHNY and CDR2 SVGAGI (reference sequence). The V gene end was trimmed by 7 bases and the J gene end by 5 bases; junction bases not matched to a gene: 10. The CDR3 has 15 amino acids. The CDR3 is CASITSGDTLETQYF. CDR3 DNA sequence: TGTGCCAGCATAACTAGCGGGGATACACTGGAGACCCAGTACTTC.